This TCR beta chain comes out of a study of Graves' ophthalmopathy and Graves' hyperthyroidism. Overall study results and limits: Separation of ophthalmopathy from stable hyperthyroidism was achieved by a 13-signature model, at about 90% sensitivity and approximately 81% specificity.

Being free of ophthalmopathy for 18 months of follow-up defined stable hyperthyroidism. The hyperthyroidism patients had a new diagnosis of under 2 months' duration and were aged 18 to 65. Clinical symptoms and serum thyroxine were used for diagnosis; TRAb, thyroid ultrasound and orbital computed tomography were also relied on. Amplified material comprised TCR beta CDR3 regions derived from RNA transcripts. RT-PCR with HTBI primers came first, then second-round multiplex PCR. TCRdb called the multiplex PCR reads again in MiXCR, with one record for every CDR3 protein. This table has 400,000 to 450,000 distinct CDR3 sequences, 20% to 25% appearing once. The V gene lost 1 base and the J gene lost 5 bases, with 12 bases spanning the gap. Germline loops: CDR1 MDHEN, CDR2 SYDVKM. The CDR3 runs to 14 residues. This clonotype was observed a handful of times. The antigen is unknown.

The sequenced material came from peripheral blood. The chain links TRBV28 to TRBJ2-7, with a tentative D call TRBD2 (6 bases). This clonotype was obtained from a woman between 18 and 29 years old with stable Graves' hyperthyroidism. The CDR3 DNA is TGTGCCAGCAGTTTATCGGGGGAAGCCGACGAGCAGTACTTC. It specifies CASSLSGEADEQYF.